This T cell receptor beta chain is from a study of monozygotic twins with inflammatory bowel disease. Study-level results: Nothing supported a single strong signal or clonotype that was associated with IBD. Healthy twins shared more clonotypes with others than IBD patients, most markedly active ones.

UMIs that had a 6-nucleotide sample barcode were put in using template switching. Each CDR3 protein gets one entry in TCRdb, which reprocessed the 5' RACE reads and gives no DNA. This table lists 150,000 or so distinct CDR3 sequences. Worth noting for this clonotype: The antigen remains undetermined.

The CDR3 spans 14 residues. CDR1 and CDR2 from the germline V gene are SGHTA and FQGNSA. Sequencing was carried out using blood. J is TRBJ1-5 and V is TRBV7-2. The receptor's source is a human donor with ulcerative colitis or Crohn's disease, or a healthy co-twin of an affected twin (not recorded which). CDR3 loop: CASSFRWDNQPQHF.